This T cell receptor (beta chain) is drawn from a study of T-cell memory formation after mild COVID-19. Many counts were recorded for this clonotype. As yet, its antigen is unknown. Study-level findings and limits: Later expanders leaned CD4+, whereas clones that contracted between day 15 and 85 were balanced CD4/CD8.

TCRdb called the 5' RACE reads again in MiXCR, with one record for every CDR3 protein. The table lists about 27,000 distinct CDR3 sequences, around 7% of them singletons, with 14% in the top ten. The clonotype comes from an adult woman who had mild COVID-19 (a few samples of this study predate the infection). Cell type and time point are not known. The sample was PBMCs or a T cell subset sorted from them (not recorded which).

The CDR3 DNA reads as TGTGCCAGCAGCTTAGGGCGGCTCCACAACGAGCAGTACTTC. Amino acids: CASSLGRLHNEQYF. The chain joins TRBV7-2 to TRBJ2-7; D gene uncertain. The V end was cut by 1 base, the J end by 5 bases, with 12 bases between. CDR3 length: 14 residues. In germline, CDR1 is SGHTA, CDR2 FQGNSA.